What follows is one TCR beta chain and its context. The entry originates in a study of identical twins. The CDR3 runs to 14 residues. CDR1 is MNHNS, CDR2 SASEGT, per germline. Trimming removed 10 bases from V and 1 base from J, with 16 bases in between. TCRdb used MiXCR to reprocess the 5' RACE reads, holding one entry per CDR3 protein. Among 470,000 or so distinct CDR3 sequences listed, 20% to 25% were seen once. The same sample was also used in a study of T cells expressing NK-cell markers.

The rearrangement joins TRBV6-1 to TRBJ2-5; no clear D. The receptor was isolated from a woman under 30 in good health. The sample was CD4+ T cells sorted from blood. The DNA of the CDR3 is TGTGCCACCTTGAGCCCGGGCGTCCAAGAGACCCAGTACTTC. Its protein product is CATLSPGVQETQYF.